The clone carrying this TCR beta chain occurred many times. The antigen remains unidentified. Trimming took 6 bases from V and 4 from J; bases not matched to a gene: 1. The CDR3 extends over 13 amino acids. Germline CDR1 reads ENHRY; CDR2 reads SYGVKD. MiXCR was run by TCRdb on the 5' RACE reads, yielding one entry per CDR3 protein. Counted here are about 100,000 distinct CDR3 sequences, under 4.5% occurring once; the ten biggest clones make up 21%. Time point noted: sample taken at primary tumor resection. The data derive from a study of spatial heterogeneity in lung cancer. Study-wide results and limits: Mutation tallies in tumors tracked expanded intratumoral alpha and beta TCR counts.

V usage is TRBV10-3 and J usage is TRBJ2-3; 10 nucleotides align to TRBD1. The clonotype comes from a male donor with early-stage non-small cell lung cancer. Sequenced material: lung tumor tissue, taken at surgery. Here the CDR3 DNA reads TGTGCCATCAGCGGACAGGGGGCAGATACGCAGTATTTT. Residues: CAISGQGADTQYF.